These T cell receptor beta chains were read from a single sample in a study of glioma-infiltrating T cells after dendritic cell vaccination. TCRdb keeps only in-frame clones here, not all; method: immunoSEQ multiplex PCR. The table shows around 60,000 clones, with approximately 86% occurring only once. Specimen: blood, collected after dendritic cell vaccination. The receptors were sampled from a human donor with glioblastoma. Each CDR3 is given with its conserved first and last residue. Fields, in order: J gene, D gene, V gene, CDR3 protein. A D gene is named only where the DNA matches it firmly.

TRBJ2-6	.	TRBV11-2	CASSLSGANVLTF
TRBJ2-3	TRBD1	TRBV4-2	CASSQVGQGLDTQYF
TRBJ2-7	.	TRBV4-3	CASSQDRGSLFDEQYF
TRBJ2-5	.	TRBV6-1	CASTTRGSGQETQYF
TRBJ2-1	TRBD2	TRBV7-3	CASSLTTSGRGNEQFF
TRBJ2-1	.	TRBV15	CATSRGGFAEQFF
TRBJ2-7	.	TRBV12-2	CARSGKWYEQYF
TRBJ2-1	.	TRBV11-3	CASSLDLRTPSNEQFF
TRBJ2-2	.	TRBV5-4	CASSSQRASNTGELFF
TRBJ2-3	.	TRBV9	CASSGGTSSTDTQYF
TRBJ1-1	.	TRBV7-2	CASSAMDSNSVPAFF
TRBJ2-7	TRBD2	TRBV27	CASSSWVAGDEQYF
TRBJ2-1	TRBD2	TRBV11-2	CASSWTSGPFDEQFF
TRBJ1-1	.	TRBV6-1	CASTRTVGTEAFF
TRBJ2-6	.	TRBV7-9	CASREGVTGANVLTF
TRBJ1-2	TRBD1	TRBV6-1	CASSRDREGYTF
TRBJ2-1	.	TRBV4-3	CASSQELIDEQFF
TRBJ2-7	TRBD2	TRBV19	CASSPGGLAGGYEQYF
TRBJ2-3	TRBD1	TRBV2	CASSGTGGRDTQYF
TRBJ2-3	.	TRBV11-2	CASSLRDFPSAQYF
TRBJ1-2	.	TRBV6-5	CASSYSRGLGGYTF
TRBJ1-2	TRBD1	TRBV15	CATSGTQGAYGYTF
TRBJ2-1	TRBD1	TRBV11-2	CASSKDRSSYNEQFF
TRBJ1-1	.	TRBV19	CASWRPGGDTEAFF
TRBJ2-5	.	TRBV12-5	CASGGYGRGGGTQYF
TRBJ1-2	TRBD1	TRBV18	CASSLDRNYGYTF
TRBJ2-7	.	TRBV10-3	CATARGAVGGEQYF
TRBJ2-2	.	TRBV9	CASNPANTGELFF
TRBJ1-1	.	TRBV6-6	CASIRAEAFF